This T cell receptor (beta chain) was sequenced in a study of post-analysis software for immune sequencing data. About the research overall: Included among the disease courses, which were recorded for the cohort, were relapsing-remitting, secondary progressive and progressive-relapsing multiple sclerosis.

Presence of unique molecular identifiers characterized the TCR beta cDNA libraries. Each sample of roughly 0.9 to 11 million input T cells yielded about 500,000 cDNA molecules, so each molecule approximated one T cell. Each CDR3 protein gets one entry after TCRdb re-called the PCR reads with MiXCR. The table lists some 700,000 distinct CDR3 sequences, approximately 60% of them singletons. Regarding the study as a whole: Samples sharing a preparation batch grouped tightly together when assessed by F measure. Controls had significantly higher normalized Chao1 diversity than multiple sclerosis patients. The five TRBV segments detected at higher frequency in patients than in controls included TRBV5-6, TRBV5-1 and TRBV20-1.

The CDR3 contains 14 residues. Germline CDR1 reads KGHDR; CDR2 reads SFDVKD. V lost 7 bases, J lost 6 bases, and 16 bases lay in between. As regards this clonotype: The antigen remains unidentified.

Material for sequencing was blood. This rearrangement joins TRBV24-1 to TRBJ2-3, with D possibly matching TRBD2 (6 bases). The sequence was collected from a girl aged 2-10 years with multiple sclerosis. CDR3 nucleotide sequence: TGTGCCACCAGCTCGGGAGACGCGGCGGATACGCAGTATTTT. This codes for CATSSGDAADTQYF.